These 31 T cell receptor beta chains share one sample of origin, sequenced in a study of cytomegalovirus exposure and HLA in healthy donors. Using immunoSEQ multiplex PCR, the repertoire was profiled, and TCRdb retains in-frame clones only, with some absent. This table has a few hundred thousand clones, roughly 87% appearing once. The sample consisted of PBMCs. These receptors all come from a man aged 18-30 years in good health and CMV-seropositive.

This clone was detected only a few times. V is TRBV7-9 and J is TRBJ1-5; D ambiguous. Germline lookup yields CDR1 SEHNR and CDR2 FQNEAQ (reference sequence). Trimming shortened V by 4 bases and J by 5 bases, and 9 bases separated the two germline ends. This CDR3 has 13 residues. The DNA of the CDR3 is TGTGCCAGCAGCTCCCGGGCGGATCAGCCCCAGCATTTT. Its protein is CASSSRADQPQHF.

The chain carries TRBV5-4 and TRBJ2-7; D is undetermined. The germline V gene has CDR1 SGHNT and CDR2 YYREEE (reference sequence). V was clipped by 2 bases and J by 6 bases, with 12 bases between them. The CDR3 loop spans 13 amino acids. In DNA, the CDR3 is TGTGCCAGCAGCTTTGAAGGGTCGGGCGAGCAGTACTTC. Protein: CASSFEGSGEQYF.

The chain employs TRBV10-3 and TRBJ1-2; 8 positions agree with TRBD1. The V segment lost 3 bases and the J segment 2 bases; nucleotides outside the gene matches: 5. The CDR3 is 15 residues long. CDR1 is ENHRY, CDR2 SYGVKD, per germline. Here the CDR3 DNA reads TGTGCCATCAGTGAAGGTCAGGGGGCAAACTATGGCTACACCTTC. It encodes CAISEGQGANYGYTF.

The rearrangement joins TRBV9 to TRBJ1-2; 11 bases are shared with TRBD1. The germline CDR1 and CDR2 sequences are SGDLS and YYNGEE. V lost 4 bases and J lost 4; bases outside the gene matches: 6. This CDR3 region has 15 residues. The CDR3 DNA sequence: TGTGCCAGCAGCCCCGGGACAGGGGGTCCCTATGGCTACACCTTC. Protein sequence: CASSPGTGGPYGYTF.

This clone was seen more than once but under ten times. The genes are TRBV5-1 and TRBJ1-2; D remains ambiguous. The germline V gene encodes CDR1 SGHRS and CDR2 YFSETQ. The CDR3 covers 14 residues. V lost 0 bases and J lost 10, with 16 bases in between. The DNA of the CDR3 is TGCGCCAGCAGCTTGGCCTCTGAGCTTTTGGACTACACCTTC. Protein product: CASSLASELLDYTF. The complete variable domain, with remaining parts taken from reference TRBV5-1 and TRBJ1-2, reads KAGVTQTPRYLIKTRGQQVTLSCSPISGHRSVSWYQQTPGQGLQFLFEYFSETQRNKGNFPGRFSGRQFSNSRSEMNVSTLELGDSALYLCASSLASELLDYTFGSGTRLTVV.

The rearrangement joins TRBV5-5 to TRBJ1-2, with D uncertain. From germline, CDR1 is SGHKS and CDR2 YYEKEE (reference sequence). Trimming left V 2 bases short and J 4 bases short, with 12 bases between. The CDR3 runs 14 residues. The CDR3 DNA sequence: TGTGCCAGCAGCTTTCTCGGGGTAGGCTATGGCTACACCTTC. Its protein product is CASSFLGVGYGYTF.

The chain employs TRBV19 and TRBJ1-2; no clear D gene. V shed 5 bases and J shed 2 bases, with 15 bases lying between them. Germline CDR1 reads LNHDA; CDR2 reads SQIVND (reference sequence). The CDR3 is 15 amino acids. CDR3 sequence (DNA): TGTGCCAGTAGTGGATGGGAGGCAGCCAACTATGGCTACACCTTC. Residues: CASSGWEAANYGYTF.

The DNA of the CDR3 is TGTGCCAGTAGTATAGGGTACAGCCACCAGTTCTTC. Encoded protein: CASSIGYSHQFF. This chain links TRBV19 with TRBJ2-1; D is unresolved. The CDR3 is 12 residues long. Germline loops: CDR1 LNHDA, CDR2 SQIVND (reference sequence). Trimming took off 1 base at V and 13 bases at J, with 11 bases between the two ends.

The CDR3 nucleotides read TGTGCCAGCTCACCGCCTACCGGGGACTTGGAGCAGTACTTC. Translating gives CASSPPTGDLEQYF. This chain links TRBV18 with TRBJ2-7; a possible D gene is TRBD2 (6 bases). V lost 3 bases, J lost 7 bases, and 16 bases lay in between. CDR3 size: 14 residues. Germline V gene data show CDR1 as KGHSH and CDR2 as LQKENI. Supplemented by reference TRBV18 and TRBJ2-7, the full variable domain reads NAGVMQNPRHLVRRRGQEARLRCSPMKGHSHVYWYRQLPEEGLKFMVYLQKENIIDESGMPKERFSAEFPKEGPSILRIQQVVRGDSAAYFCASSPPTGDLEQYFGPGTRLTVT.

This chain joins TRBV2 and TRBJ1-1; D uncertain. Germline V gene sequence: CDR1 SNHLY, CDR2 FYNNEI. Trimming cost V 5 bases and J 2 bases, with 12 bases left between them. CDR3 length: 14 amino acids. This chain's CDR3 is CASSQRQTNTEAFF. The CDR3 DNA sequence: TGTGCCAGCAGTCAACGACAAACTAACACTGAAGCTTTCTTT.

V usage is TRBV7-6 and J usage is TRBJ2-7; D assignment may be TRBD1 or TRBD2 (5 bases each). Germline values: CDR1 SGHVS, CDR2 FNYEAQ. V was shortened by 6 bases and J by 7 bases, with 19 bases between the two germline ends. CDR3 size: 14 residues. CDR3 bases: TGTGCCAGCAGGCCTCCGGGACCCCTGGGGGAGCAGTACTTC. This encodes CASRPPGPLGEQYF.

This rearrangement joins TRBV11-2 to TRBJ2-7, with D uncertain. The V end lost 7 bases, the J end lost 4 bases, and 8 bases lay between the germline ends. This CDR3 spans 11 amino acids. Germline assignment: CDR1 SGHAT and CDR2 FQNNGV. CDR3 sequence (DNA): TGTGCCAGCACCGCCGGTTACGAGCAGTACTTC. This sequence encodes CASTAGYEQYF.

The chain is built from TRBV30 and TRBJ2-2; D is perhaps TRBD1 (5 bases). This CDR3 spans 14 amino acids. V lost 5 bases to trimming and J lost 6 bases, with 16 bases between them. Germline CDR1 is GTSNPN and CDR2 is SVGIG (reference sequence). CDR3 in amino acids: CAWVAGLSAGELFF. The CDR3 coding sequence is TGTGCCTGGGTCGCAGGGCTCTCGGCCGGGGAGCTGTTTTTT.

The rearrangement joins TRBV6-1 to TRBJ1-2; D is unresolved. The CDR3 spans 15 residues. Per germline, CDR1 MNHNS and CDR2 SASEGT. Trimming stripped 2 bases from V and 5 bases from J, with 15 bases between. CDR3 sequence: CASSESSDGSYGYTF. In DNA form, the CDR3 reads TGTGCCAGCAGTGAAAGTTCGGACGGCTCTTATGGCTACACCTTC.

The chain joins TRBV30 to TRBJ2-5; 9 bases are shared with TRBD2. The CDR3 contains 13 residues. Germline values: CDR1 GTSNPN, CDR2 SVGIG (reference sequence). The trim removed 3 bases at V and 5 bases at J, leaving 4 bases unmatched. CDR3 coding DNA: TGTGCCTGGAGCCGGACTAGCGCGGAGACCCAGTACTTC. Residues: CAWSRTSAETQYF.

This clone was counted a few times. J is TRBJ2-7 and V is TRBV27; D may be TRBD2 (7 bases). Germline values: CDR1 MNHEY, CDR2 SMNVEV (reference sequence). Trimming took off 7 bases at V and 9 bases at J, with 16 bases between the two ends. This CDR3 has 12 residues. The CDR3: CASTTGSGGQYF. CDR3 bases: TGTGCCAGCACCACAGGGTCGGGAGGGCAGTACTTC.

J is TRBJ1-4 and V is TRBV6-5, with a weak D call TRBD1 (5 bases). Germline V gene data show CDR1 as MNHEY and CDR2 as SVGAGI. The length of the CDR3 is 14 residues. The V end lost 6 bases, the J end lost 4 bases, and 12 bases lay between the germline ends. As DNA, the CDR3 is TGTGCCAGCAGATATGACAGTTATAATGAAAAACTGTTTTTT. Amino acid sequence: CASRYDSYNEKLFF.

The V and J genes are TRBV5-1 and TRBJ2-7; possibly TRBD1 for D (6 bases). The CDR3 totals 15 residues. The V gene's germline CDR1 is SGHRS and CDR2 YFSETQ. Trimming stripped 0 bases from V and 3 bases from J, with 13 bases between. CDR3 DNA sequence: TGCGCCAGCAGCTTGGCAGGGGATTTATTCTACGAGCAGTACTTC. Amino acid sequence: CASSLAGDLFYEQYF. The full variable domain, completed using reference TRBV5-1 and TRBJ2-7, is KAGVTQTPRYLIKTRGQQVTLSCSPISGHRSVSWYQQTPGQGLQFLFEYFSETQRNKGNFPGRFSGRQFSNSRSEMNVSTLELGDSALYLCASSLAGDLFYEQYFGPGTRLTVT.

The V and J genes are TRBV19 and TRBJ2-1; tentative D call: TRBD1 (6 bases). The CDR3 is made up of 16 amino acids. The V gene lost 1 base and the J gene lost 3 bases, with 13 bases spanning the gap. The germline V gene encodes CDR1 LNHDA and CDR2 SQIVND (reference sequence). The CDR3 sequence: CASSIGNRANYNEQFF. The CDR3 DNA reads as TGTGCCAGTAGTATAGGAAACAGGGCTAACTACAATGAGCAGTTCTTC.

The chain is built from TRBV29-1 and TRBJ2-3; possible D gene TRBD2, 7 bases. Looked up from germline, CDR1 is SQVTM and CDR2 is ANQGSEA. The ends were cut back, 3 bases at V and 0 bases at J, with 10 bases in the middle. This CDR3 spans 14 amino acids. CDR3 sequence (DNA): TGCAGCGTTGACCGGGGGGCGAGCACAGATACGCAGTATTTT. Its protein is CSVDRGASTDTQYF.

V gene TRBV30 combines with J gene TRBJ2-1, with D possibly matching TRBD2 (5 bases). V was clipped by 0 bases and J by 10 bases, with 13 bases between them. Germline CDR1 GTSNPN, CDR2 SVGIG (reference sequence). This CDR3 is 13 amino acids long. The CDR3: CAWSVRSSGEQFF. The DNA of the CDR3 is TGTGCCTGGAGTGTACGTTCTTCGGGGGAGCAGTTCTTC.

This CDR3 reads CASSLVGRSGYEQYF. For the CDR3, the DNA is TGTGCCAGCAGCTTAGTGGGCAGGAGCGGCTACGAGCAGTACTTC. The chain links TRBV11-2 to TRBJ2-7, with D perhaps TRBD2 (5 bases). Germline-derived CDR1 and CDR2 are SGHAT and FQNNGV. With 1 base removed from V and 3 bases from J, the gap between germline ends came to 13 bases. The CDR3 loop spans 15 amino acids.

The chain recombines TRBV19 with TRBJ1-2; D remains unclear. The CDR3 spans 14 residues. V was trimmed by 6 bases and J by 4 bases, leaving 15 bases between them. CDR1 is LNHDA, CDR2 SQIVND, per germline (reference sequence). The CDR3 DNA follows: TGTGCCAGTAGCCTCGCGGGCGGACTCTATGGCTACACCTTC. This encodes CASSLAGGLYGYTF.

The chain joins TRBV2 to TRBJ2-5; 9 bases map to TRBD1. The V gene end was trimmed by 8 bases and the J gene end by 5 bases; junction bases not matched to a gene: 6. Per germline, CDR1 SNHLY and CDR2 FYNNEI. The CDR3 length is 13 residues. CDR3 nucleotides: TGTGCCAGCGGGGACAGGGCGGGGGAGACCCAGTACTTC. Its translation: CASGDRAGETQYF.

The rearrangement joins TRBV2 to TRBJ2-1; TRBD2 might be the D (6 bases). V was clipped by 6 bases and J by 2 bases, with 8 bases between them. The CDR3 is made up of 13 amino acids. CDR1 SNHLY and CDR2 FYNNEI come from the germline V gene. The CDR3 sequence is CASRAGPYNEQFF. Written as DNA, the CDR3 is TGTGCCAGCAGGGCGGGACCCTACAATGAGCAGTTCTTC.

This chain connects TRBV7-9 to TRBJ1-1; 7 bases fit TRBD1. With V trimmed by 5 bases and J by 0 bases, 3 bases remained unmatched. CDR3 length equals 14 residues. The germline CDR1 and CDR2 sequences are SEHNR and FQNEAQ (reference sequence). The CDR3 DNA reads as TGTGCCAGCAGCGAACAGGGGCTGAACACTGAAGCTTTCTTT. Its translation: CASSEQGLNTEAFF. Supplemented by reference TRBV7-9 and TRBJ1-1, the full variable domain reads DTGVSQNPRHKITKRGQNVTFRCDPISEHNRLYWYRQTLGQGPEFLTYFQNEAQLEKSRLLSDRFSAERPKGSFSTLEIQRTEQGDSAMYLCASSEQGLNTEAFFGQGTRLTVV.

This chain joins TRBV2 and TRBJ2-7, with D possibly being TRBD1 (6 bases). CDR1 is SNHLY, CDR2 FYNNEI, per germline. V was pared by 7 bases and J by 0 bases, with 10 bases between. The CDR3 is 13 amino acids. For the CDR3, the DNA is TGTGCCAGCACCCGACAGGCCTCCTACGAGCAGTACTTC. Translation gives CASTRQASYEQYF.

Of note for this clone: The sample holds other DNA sequences that translate to the same CDR3. The chain has TRBV29-1 and TRBJ1-1; no definite D call. Trimming took 3 bases from V and 1 from J, leaving 9 bases between them. The germline V gene encodes CDR1 SQVTM and CDR2 ANQGSEA. The CDR3 covers 13 residues. The CDR3 sequence is CSVDRHQNTEAFF. DNA of the CDR3: TGCAGCGTTGATCGACACCAGAACACTGAAGCTTTCTTT.

The CDR3 protein is CASNAPAAISGNTIYF. As DNA, the CDR3 is TGTGCCAGCAACGCCCCAGCAGCGATCTCTGGAAACACCATATATTTT. The rearrangement joins TRBV9 to TRBJ1-3, with no clear D. V lost 6 bases and J 0 bases, leaving 16 bases between the germline ends. Germline loops: CDR1 SGDLS, CDR2 YYNGEE. The CDR3 runs to 16 residues. Full variable domain (missing parts from reference TRBV9 and TRBJ1-3): DSGVTQTPKHLITATGQRVTLRCSPRSGDLSVYWYQQSLDQGLQFLIQYYNGEERAKGNILERFSAQQFPDLHSELNLSSLELGDSALYFCASNAPAAISGNTIYFGEGSWLTVV.

The V gene is TRBV15, the J gene TRBJ2-1; D gene unclear. Germline V gene data show CDR1 as LNHNV and CDR2 as YYDKDF (reference sequence). The V end was cut by 5 bases, the J end by 8 bases, with 13 bases between. This CDR3 has 13 residues. In DNA form, the CDR3 reads TGTGCCACCAGCGGGATAAACTTGGATGAGCAGTTCTTC. Protein: CATSGINLDEQFF.

This chain joins TRBV28 and TRBJ2-3; TRBD1 or TRBD2 may be the D gene (6 bases each). The CDR3 length is 16 residues. CDR1 is MDHEN, CDR2 SYDVKM, per germline. With 7 bases removed from V and 2 bases from J, the gap between germline ends came to 19 bases. The CDR3 here is CASNGPGASNTDTQYF. The DNA of the CDR3 is TGTGCCAGCAATGGTCCGGGGGCTTCTAACACAGATACGCAGTATTTT. The full variable domain, with the rest looked up from reference TRBV28 and TRBJ2-3, is DVKVTQSSRYLVKRTGEKVFLECVQDMDHENMFWYRQDPGLGLRLIYFSYDVKMKEKGDIPEGYSVSREKKERFSLILESASTNQTSMYLCASNGPGASNTDTQYFGPGTRLTVL.